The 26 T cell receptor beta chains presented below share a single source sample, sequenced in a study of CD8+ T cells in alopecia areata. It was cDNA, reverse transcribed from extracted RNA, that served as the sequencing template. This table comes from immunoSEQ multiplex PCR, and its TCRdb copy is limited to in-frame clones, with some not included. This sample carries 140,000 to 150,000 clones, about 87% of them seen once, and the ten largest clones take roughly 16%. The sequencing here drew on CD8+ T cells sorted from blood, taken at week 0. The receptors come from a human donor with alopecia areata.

CDR3 sequence (DNA): TGCGCCAGCAGCTTCCTCGGGAGGCTAGCCCCGGCGGTAGTTGCCTTCTTC. Translated, it gives CASSFLGRLAPAVVAFF. The rearrangement joins TRBV5-1 to TRBJ2-1; 7 nucleotides line up with TRBD2. Germline CDR1 and CDR2: SGHRS and YFSETQ. V lost 2 bases to trimming and J lost 16 bases; unmatched junction nucleotides: 24. CDR3 length: 17 residues.

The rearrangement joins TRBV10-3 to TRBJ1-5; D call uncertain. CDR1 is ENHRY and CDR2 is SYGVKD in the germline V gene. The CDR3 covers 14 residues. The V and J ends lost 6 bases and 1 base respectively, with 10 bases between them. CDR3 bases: TGTGCCATCAGGGCCGAGGAGAGCAATCAGCCCCAGCATTTT. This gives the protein CAIRAEESNQPQHF.

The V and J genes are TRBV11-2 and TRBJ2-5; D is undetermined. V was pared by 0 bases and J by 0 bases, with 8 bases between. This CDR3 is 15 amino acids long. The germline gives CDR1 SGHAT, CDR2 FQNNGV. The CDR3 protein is CASSLEWSNQETQYF. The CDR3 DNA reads TGTGCCAGCAGCTTAGAATGGTCAAACCAAGAGACCCAGTACTTC.

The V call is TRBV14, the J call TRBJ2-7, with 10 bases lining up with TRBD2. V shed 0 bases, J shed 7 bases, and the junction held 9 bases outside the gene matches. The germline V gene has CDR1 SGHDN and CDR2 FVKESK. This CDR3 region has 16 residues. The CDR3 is CASSQDPAGGPWEQYF. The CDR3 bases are TGTGCCAGCAGCCAAGATCCAGCGGGAGGGCCATGGGAGCAGTACTTC.

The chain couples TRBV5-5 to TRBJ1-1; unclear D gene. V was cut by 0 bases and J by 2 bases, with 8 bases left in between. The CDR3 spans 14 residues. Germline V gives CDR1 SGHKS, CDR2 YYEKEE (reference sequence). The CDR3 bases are TGTGCCAGCAGCTTGGAGGCATCTAACACTGAAGCTTTCTTT. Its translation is CASSLEASNTEAFF. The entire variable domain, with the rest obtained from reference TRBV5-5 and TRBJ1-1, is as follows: DAGVTQSPTHLIKTRGQQVTLRCSPISGHKSVSWYQQVLGQGPQFIFQYYEKEERGRGNFPDRFSARQFPNYSSELNVNALLLGDSALYLCASSLEASNTEAFFGQGTRLTVV.

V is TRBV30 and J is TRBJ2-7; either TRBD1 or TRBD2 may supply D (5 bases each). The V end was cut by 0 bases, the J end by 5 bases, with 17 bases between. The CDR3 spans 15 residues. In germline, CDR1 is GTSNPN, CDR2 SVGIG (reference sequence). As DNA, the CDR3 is TGTGCCTGGAGTGTCGGGACGGACATTTCGGACGAGCAGTACTTC. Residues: CAWSVGTDISDEQYF.

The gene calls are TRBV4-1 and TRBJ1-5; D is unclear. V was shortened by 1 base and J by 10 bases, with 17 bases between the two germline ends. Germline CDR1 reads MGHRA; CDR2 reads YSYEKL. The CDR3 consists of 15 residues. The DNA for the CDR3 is TGCGCCAGCAGCCAAGGCCCGGGCCTAGGGCACCCCCAGCATTTT. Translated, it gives CASSQGPGLGHPQHF.

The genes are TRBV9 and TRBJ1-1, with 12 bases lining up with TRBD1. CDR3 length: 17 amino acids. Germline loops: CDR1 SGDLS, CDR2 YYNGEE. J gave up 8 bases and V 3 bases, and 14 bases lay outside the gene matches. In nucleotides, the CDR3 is TGTGCCAGCAGCGAGGGACAGGGGGCGAATACACCGTTGGAAGCTTTCTTT. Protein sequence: CASSEGQGANTPLEAFF.

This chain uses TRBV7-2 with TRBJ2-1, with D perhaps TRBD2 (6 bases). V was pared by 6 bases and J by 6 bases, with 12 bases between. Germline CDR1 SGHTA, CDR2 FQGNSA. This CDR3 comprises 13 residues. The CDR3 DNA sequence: TGTGCCAGCAGACGCGGGACGGGCAATGAGCAGTTCTTC. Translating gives CASRRGTGNEQFF.

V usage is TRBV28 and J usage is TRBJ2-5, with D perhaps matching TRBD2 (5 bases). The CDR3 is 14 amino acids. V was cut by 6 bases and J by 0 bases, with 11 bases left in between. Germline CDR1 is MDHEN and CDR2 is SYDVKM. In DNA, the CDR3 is TGTGCCAGCAGGCCATCCGGGAACCAAGAGACCCAGTACTTC. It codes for CASRPSGNQETQYF.

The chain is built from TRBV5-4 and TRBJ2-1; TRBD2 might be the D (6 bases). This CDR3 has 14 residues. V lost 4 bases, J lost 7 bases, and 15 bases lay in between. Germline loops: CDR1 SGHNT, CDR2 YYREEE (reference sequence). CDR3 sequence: CASSRAGSANEQFF. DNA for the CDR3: TGTGCCAGCAGCCGTGCGGGGTCGGCGAATGAGCAGTTCTTC.

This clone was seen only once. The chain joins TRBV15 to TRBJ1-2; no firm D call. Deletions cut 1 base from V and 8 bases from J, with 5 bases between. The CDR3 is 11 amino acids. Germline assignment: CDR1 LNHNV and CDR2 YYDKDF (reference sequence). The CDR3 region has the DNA TGTGCCACCAGCAGAGGAGCCGGCTACACCTTC. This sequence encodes CATSRGAGYTF.

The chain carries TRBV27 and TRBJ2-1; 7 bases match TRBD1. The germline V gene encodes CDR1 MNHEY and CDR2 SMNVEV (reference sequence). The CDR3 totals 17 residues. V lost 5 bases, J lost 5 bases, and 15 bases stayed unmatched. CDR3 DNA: TGTGCCAGCAGTAAACTGCCGGGACAGAAAGCAGACAATGAGCAGTTCTTC. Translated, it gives CASSKLPGQKADNEQFF.

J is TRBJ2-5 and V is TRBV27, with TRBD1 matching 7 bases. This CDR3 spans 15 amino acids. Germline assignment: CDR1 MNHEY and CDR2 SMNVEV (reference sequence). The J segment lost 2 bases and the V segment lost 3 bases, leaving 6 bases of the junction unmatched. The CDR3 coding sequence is TGTGCCAGCAGTTTCGGGACAGTGAGGCAAGAGACCCAGTACTTC. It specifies CASSFGTVRQETQYF.

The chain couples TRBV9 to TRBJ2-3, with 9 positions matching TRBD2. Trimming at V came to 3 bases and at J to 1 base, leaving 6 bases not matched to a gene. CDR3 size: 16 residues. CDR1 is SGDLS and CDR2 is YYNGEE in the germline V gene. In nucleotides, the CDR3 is TGTGCCAGCAGCGCCGGACTAGCGCGACGCACAGATACGCAGTATTTT. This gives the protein CASSAGLARRTDTQYF.

The CDR3 region has the DNA TGTGCCAGCAGCCACCGGGACTCACAAGAGACCCAGTACTTC. It is translated as CASSHRDSQETQYF. The rearrangement joins TRBV13 to TRBJ2-5; TRBD2 is a possible D gene (6 bases). Trimming took 5 bases from V and 2 from J, leaving 12 bases between them. Germline CDR1 reads PRHDT; CDR2 reads FYEKMQ (reference sequence). The length of the CDR3 is 14 residues.

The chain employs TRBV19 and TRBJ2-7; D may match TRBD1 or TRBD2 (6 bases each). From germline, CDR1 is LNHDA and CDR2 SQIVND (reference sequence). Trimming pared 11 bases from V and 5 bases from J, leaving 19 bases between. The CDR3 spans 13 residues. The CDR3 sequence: CAAGGGFTHEQYF. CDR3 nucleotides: TGTGCCGCAGGAGGGGGGTTTACCCACGAGCAGTACTTC.

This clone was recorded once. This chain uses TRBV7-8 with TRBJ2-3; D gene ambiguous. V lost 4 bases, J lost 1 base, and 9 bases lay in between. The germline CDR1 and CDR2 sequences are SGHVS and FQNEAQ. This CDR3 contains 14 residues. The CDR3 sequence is CASSSGVGTDTQYF. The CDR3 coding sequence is TGTGCCAGCAGCTCCGGCGTTGGCACAGATACGCAGTATTTT.

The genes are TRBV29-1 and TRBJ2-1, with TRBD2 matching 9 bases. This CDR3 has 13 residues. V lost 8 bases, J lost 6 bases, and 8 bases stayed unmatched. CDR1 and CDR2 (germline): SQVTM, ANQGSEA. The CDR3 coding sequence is TGCAGCCCCTCGGCGGGAGGGGGCAATGAGCAGTTCTTC. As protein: CSPSAGGGNEQFF.

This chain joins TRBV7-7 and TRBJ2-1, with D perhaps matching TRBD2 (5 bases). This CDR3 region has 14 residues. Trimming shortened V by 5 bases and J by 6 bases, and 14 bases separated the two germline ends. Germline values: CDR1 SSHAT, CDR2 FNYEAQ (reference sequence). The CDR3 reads CASSQEPEGNEQFF. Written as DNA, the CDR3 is TGTGCCAGCAGCCAAGAACCTGAGGGCAATGAGCAGTTCTTC.

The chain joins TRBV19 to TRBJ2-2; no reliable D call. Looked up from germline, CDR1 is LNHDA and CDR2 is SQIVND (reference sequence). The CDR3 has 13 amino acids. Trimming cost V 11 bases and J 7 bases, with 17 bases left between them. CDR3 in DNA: TGTGCCTGCGAGGCGATCCGGAGCGGGGAGCTGTTTTTT. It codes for CACEAIRSGELFF.

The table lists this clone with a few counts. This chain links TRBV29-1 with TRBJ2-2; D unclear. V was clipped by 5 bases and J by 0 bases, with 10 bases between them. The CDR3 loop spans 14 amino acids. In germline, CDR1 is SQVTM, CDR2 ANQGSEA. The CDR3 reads CSVSRTTNTGELFF. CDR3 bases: TGCAGCGTTTCGAGGACGACGAACACCGGGGAGCTGTTTTTT.

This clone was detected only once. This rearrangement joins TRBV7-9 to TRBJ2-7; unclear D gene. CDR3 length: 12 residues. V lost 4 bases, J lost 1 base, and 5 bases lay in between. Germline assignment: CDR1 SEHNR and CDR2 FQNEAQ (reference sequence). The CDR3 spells CASSSRSYEQYF. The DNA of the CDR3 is TGTGCCAGCAGCTCAAGATCCTACGAGCAGTACTTC.

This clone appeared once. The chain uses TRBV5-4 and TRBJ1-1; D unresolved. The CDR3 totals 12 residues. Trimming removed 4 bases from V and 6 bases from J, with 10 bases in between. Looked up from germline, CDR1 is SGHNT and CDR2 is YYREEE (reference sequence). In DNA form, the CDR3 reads TGTGCCAGCAGCCCGCTCGGCCCTGAAGCTTTCTTT. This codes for CASSPLGPEAFF.

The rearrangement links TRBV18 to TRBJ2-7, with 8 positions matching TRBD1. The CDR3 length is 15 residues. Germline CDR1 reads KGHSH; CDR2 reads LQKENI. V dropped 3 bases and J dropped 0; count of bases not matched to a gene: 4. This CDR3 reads CASSPRDRGSYEQYF. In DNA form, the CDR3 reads TGTGCCAGCTCACCCCGAGACAGGGGCTCCTACGAGCAGTACTTC.

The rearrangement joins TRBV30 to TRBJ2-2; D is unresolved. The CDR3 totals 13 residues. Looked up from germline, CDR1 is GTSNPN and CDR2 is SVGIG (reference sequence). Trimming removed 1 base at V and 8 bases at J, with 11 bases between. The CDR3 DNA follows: TGTGCCTGGAGTGGTACCGGGCAGGGGGAGCTGTTTTTT. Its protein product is CAWSGTGQGELFF.